A selection of T cell receptor beta chains follows, all from one sample in a study of T cells in Graves' hyperthyroidism and ophthalmopathy. TCRdb itself ran the multiplex PCR reads through MiXCR, one entry per CDR3 protein. The sample consists of hundreds of thousands of distinct CDR3 sequences, around a third of them appearing once. The sequencing sample was made of blood. The receptors come from a woman in her thirties or forties with Graves' hyperthyroidism. CDR3s include the opening cysteine and the closing phenylalanine or tryptophan. D genes are given only for firm matches. Size tells how often a clone was seen (once, few, many) or the class of an expanded clone, and some rows leave it out.

>TRBJ1-2|many|TRBV7-6|.
CASSLEPGNNYGYTF
TGTGCCAGCAGCTTAGAACCGGGTAACAACTATGGCTACACCTTC
>TRBJ2-2|many|TRBV15|.
CATSINPPGTGELFF
TGTGCCACCAGCATTAATCCCCCCGGAACCGGGGAGCTGTTTTTT
>TRBJ1-5|many|TRBV10-3|.
CAFHQGRDSNQPQHF
TGTGCCTTTCATCAGGGAAGAGATAGCAATCAGCCCCAGCATTTT
>TRBJ2-7|many|TRBV19|.
CASSRASTYEQYF
TGTGCCAGTAGCCGCGCCTCTACCTACGAGCAGTACTTC
>TRBJ2-7|many|TRBV11-3|.
CASSLVGSGHEQYF
TGTGCCAGCAGCTTAGTGGGTTCGGGACACGAGCAGTACTTC
>TRBJ1-1|.|TRBV7-9|.
CASSFFAAGGNTEAFF
TGTGCCAGCAGCTTTTTTGCGGCAGGCGGGAACACTGAAGCTTTCTTT
>TRBJ2-6|many|TRBV14|.
CASSQERSGANVLTF
TGTGCCAGCAGCCAAGAGCGCTCTGGGGCCAACGTCCTGACTTTC
>TRBJ1-2|many|TRBV20-1|.
CSASWDGNYGYTF
TGCAGTGCTAGTTGGGACGGCAACTATGGCTACACCTTC
>TRBJ2-7|many|TRBV7-2|.
CASSLVTGSYEQYF
TGTGCCAGCAGCTTAGTTACAGGGAGTTACGAGCAGTACTTC
>TRBJ1-1|once|TRBV7-2|.
CASSLNRVGGGVSAEAFF
TGTGCCAGCAGCTTAAATCGGGTTGGCGGTGGGGTGTCGGCTGAAGCTTTCTTT
>TRBJ1-5|many|TRBV6-6|.
CASFEQGKRQPQHF
TGTGCCAGTTTTGAACAGGGTAAGAGACAGCCCCAGCATTTT
>TRBJ1-1|.|TRBV6-5|.
CASSYYVGTEAFF
TGTGCCAGCAGTTATTATGTGGGGACTGAAGCTTTCTTT
>TRBJ2-2|.|TRBV9|.
CASSYSVGQNTGELFF
TGTGCCAGCAGTTACTCGGTTGGGCAGAACACCGGGGAGCTGTTTTTT
>TRBJ2-7|many|TRBV7-9|TRBD1
CAVGTGSYEQYF
TGTGCCGTTGGGACAGGGTCCTACGAGCAGTACTTC
>TRBJ1-2|few|TRBV9|.
CASSVEGLYRENYGYTF
TGTGCCAGCAGCGTAGAAGGCTTGTACAGGGAGAACTATGGCTACACCTTC
>TRBJ2-5|many|TRBV5-1|.
CASSLAASVETQYF
TGCGCCAGCAGCTTGGCTGCTAGCGTGGAGACCCAGTACTTC
>TRBJ2-1|.|TRBV6-2/TRBV6-3|.
CASSSRGNEQFF
TGTGCCAGCAGTTCCAGGGGCAATGAGCAGTTCTTC
>TRBJ1-4|many|TRBV9|TRBD1
CASSGWDSDEKLFF
TGTGCCAGCAGCGGGTGGGACAGCGACGAAAAACTGTTTTTT
>TRBJ1-3|.|TRBV19|.
CAGSIWSSGNTIYF
TGTGCCGGTAGTATTTGGTCCTCTGGAAACACCATATATTTT
>TRBJ1-4|.|TRBV4-1|.
CASSQESGDEKLFF
TGCGCCAGCAGCCAAGAATCGGGGGATGAAAAACTGTTTTTT
>TRBJ1-6|.|TRBV9|.
CASSVGGSSPLHF
TGTGCCAGCAGCGTCGGAGGTAGCTCACCCCTCCACTTT
>TRBJ1-1|many|TRBV11-1|.
CASSGTFGTEAFF
TGTGCCTCTTCCGGGACATTTGGGACTGAAGCTTTCTTT
>TRBJ2-2|.|TRBV19|.
CASSMSLDRSTGELFF
TGTGCCAGTAGTATGAGTTTGGACCGTAGTACCGGGGAGCTGTTTTTT
>TRBJ1-2|many|TRBV29-1|.
CSHNGGDTYGYTF
TGCAGCCACAATGGGGGCGACACCTATGGCTACACCTTC
>TRBJ1-1|few|TRBV12-3/TRBV12-4|.
CASLGREWMNTEAFF
TGTGCCAGCCTCGGGAGAGAATGGATGAACACTGAAGCTTTCTTT
>TRBJ1-5|many|TRBV19|TRBD1
CASSTTGSQPQHF
TGTGCCAGTAGTACGACAGGGAGTCAGCCCCAGCATTTT
>TRBJ2-1|once|TRBV20-1|TRBD2
CSARDGAGGGAYNEQFF
TGCAGTGCTAGAGATGGAGCGGGGGGCGGGGCCTACAATGAGCAGTTCTTC
>TRBJ2-7|few|TRBV6-2/TRBV6-3|TRBD1
CATGTGLFYEQYF
TGTGCCACCGGGACAGGACTTTTCTACGAGCAGTACTTC
>TRBJ1-2|.|TRBV10-3|TRBD1
CAISEGQVQGYTF
TGTGCCATCAGTGAAGGACAGGTCCAAGGCTACACCTTC
>TRBJ1-5|many|TRBV11-2|.
CASSDGGEPQHF
TGTGCCAGCAGCGACGGTGGGGAGCCCCAGCATTTT
>TRBJ1-2|.|TRBV6-2/TRBV6-3|TRBD1
CASSWTGRERGYTF
TGTGCCAGCAGTTGGACAGGGCGGGAGCGTGGCTACACCTTC
>TRBJ2-5|many|TRBV12-3/TRBV12-4|.
CASSSRTLQETQYF
TGTGCCAGCAGCTCCCGGACCTTACAAGAGACCCAGTACTTC
>TRBJ1-2|.|TRBV7-2|TRBD1
CASSPGQVHGYTF
TGTGCCAGCTCTCCGGGACAGGTTCATGGCTACACCTTC
>TRBJ1-6|many|TRBV19|.
CASSKGGYSPLHF
TGTGCCAGTAGTAAGGGAGGCTATTCACCCCTCCACTTT
>TRBJ2-5|.|TRBV20-1|.
CSARALGPNQETQYF
TGCAGTGCTAGAGCCCTGGGTCCCAACCAAGAGACCCAGTACTTC
>TRBJ2-3|.|TRBV29-1|.
CSVEKQGGTQYF
TGCAGCGTTGAAAAACAGGGTGGTACGCAGTATTTT
>TRBJ1-2|many|TRBV13|.
CASSLGESYGYTF
TGTGCCAGCAGCTTAGGAGAATCCTATGGCTACACCTTC